These 23 T cell receptor beta chains were all obtained from the same sample, sequenced in a study of T cell responses to AZD1222 COVID-19 vaccine. Method: immunoSEQ multiplex PCR; TCRdb's copy keeps in-frame clones and lacks some. This table holds approximately 46,000 clones, 85% to 90% found once. This specimen was peripheral blood, taken 28 days after the second AZD1222 dose. All receptors derive from an adult who received the AZD1222 COVID-19 vaccine.

The chain uses TRBV6-5 and TRBJ2-7, with no clear D. Germline V lookup: CDR1 MNHEY, CDR2 SVGAGI. This CDR3 has 13 residues. Between the trimmed V and J ends, which lost 4 bases and 6 bases, there was a span of 13 bases. The CDR3 nucleotides read TGTGCCAGCAGTTCGATCCGAGGTGGCGAGCAGTACTTC. It translates to CASSSIRGGEQYF.

The rearrangement uses TRBV5-8 and TRBJ2-6, with TRBD1 identical over 7 bases. V gave up 4 bases and J gave up 6 bases; unmatched junction bases: 16. This CDR3 region has 18 residues. CDR1 SGHTS and CDR2 YDEGEE come from the germline V gene. Here the CDR3 DNA reads TGTGCCAGCAGCCACGGGACAGCCCACAGGTTTGAGGCCAACGTCCTGACTTTC. Its protein is CASSHGTAHRFEANVLTF.

The chain has TRBV27 and TRBJ2-3; weak D call: TRBD1 (5 bases). CDR1 and CDR2 (germline): MNHEY, SMNVEV (reference sequence). CDR3 length: 15 amino acids. Trimming left V 6 bases short and J 1 base short, with 14 bases between. As DNA, the CDR3 is TGTGCCAGCAGGGGGCTCCTGCCGGGCACAGATACGCAGTATTTT. It is translated as CASRGLLPGTDTQYF.

This clone was seen a single time. The chain couples TRBV19 to TRBJ1-5; D call uncertain. V lost 6 bases and J lost 4, with 16 bases in between. Germline CDR1 reads LNHDA; CDR2 reads SQIVND (reference sequence). The CDR3 has 15 amino acids. CDR3 nucleotide sequence: TGTGCCAGTAGCCCCACCGGAGGTGGGAATCAGCCCCAGCATTTT. It is translated as CASSPTGGGNQPQHF. The entire variable domain, with the rest obtained from reference TRBV19 and TRBJ1-5, is as follows: DGGITQSPKYLFRKEGQNVTLSCEQNLNHDAMYWYRQDPGQGLRLIYYSQIVNDFQKGDIAEGYSVSREKKESFPLTVTSAQKNPTAFYLCASSPTGGGNQPQHFGDGTRLSIL.

The chain joins TRBV7-2 to TRBJ2-5, with D possibly TRBD1 on 5 matching bases. This CDR3 region has 13 residues. Germline loops: CDR1 SGHTA, CDR2 FQGNSA. V shed 6 bases and J shed 4 bases, with 12 bases lying between them. The CDR3 sequence: CASRYGAGETQYF. Written as DNA, the CDR3 is TGTGCCAGCAGATATGGGGCTGGAGAGACCCAGTACTTC. The full variable domain, rest sourced from reference TRBV7-2 and TRBJ2-5, is GAGVSQSPSNKVTEKGKDVELRCDPISGHTALYWYRQSLGQGLEFLIYFQGNSAPDKSGLPSDRFSAERTGGSVSTLTIQRTQQEDSAVYLCASRYGAGETQYFGPGTRLLVL.

This clone appeared a single time. The chain links TRBV5-1 to TRBJ2-7; perhaps TRBD1 as D (6 bases). The germline CDR1 and CDR2 sequences are SGHRS and YFSETQ. This CDR3 region has 15 residues. V was shortened by 4 bases and J by 4 bases, with 18 bases between the two germline ends. Written as DNA, the CDR3 is TGCGCCAGCAGCGAATACCCCGGGACACAATACGAGCAGTACTTC. Translating it yields CASSEYPGTQYEQYF.

V and J are TRBV3-1 (or the pseudogene TRBV3-2) and TRBJ1-4, with 9 bases lining up with TRBD1. The CDR3 extends over 15 amino acids. CDR1 and CDR2 from the germline V gene are LGHDT and YNNKEL (reference sequence). V was clipped by 5 bases and J by 5 bases; unmatched bases: 6. The CDR3 DNA sequence: TGTGCCAGCAGCGTGCGACAGGGGGTAAATGAAAAACTGTTTTTT. This codes for CASSVRQGVNEKLFF.

J is TRBJ2-5 and V is TRBV10-2; TRBD2 aligns across 14 bases. The CDR3 runs 16 residues. From germline, CDR1 is WSHSY and CDR2 SAAADI. The V segment lost 2 bases and the J segment 5 bases; nucleotides outside the gene matches: 4. CDR3 sequence: CASSERLAGGWETQYF. CDR3 DNA sequence: TGCGCCAGCAGTGAGCGACTAGCGGGAGGGTGGGAGACCCAGTACTTC.

The rearrangement joins TRBV19 to TRBJ1-5; 7 bases align to TRBD1. With 6 bases clipped from V and 4 bases from J, the junction kept 9 bases outside the gene matches. Germline V gives CDR1 LNHDA, CDR2 SQIVND (reference sequence). The CDR3 has 15 residues. The CDR3 reads CASSIRGLGNQPQHF. DNA for the CDR3: TGTGCCAGTAGCATTAGGGGGCTGGGGAATCAGCCCCAGCATTTT.

V and J are TRBV4-1 and TRBJ2-7, with 7 bases fitting TRBD2. Germline V gene sequence: CDR1 MGHRA, CDR2 YSYEKL. The CDR3 is 16 amino acids. V gave up 2 bases and J gave up 0 bases; unmatched junction bases: 7. The CDR3 bases are TGCGCCAGCAGCCAATTAGCGGGTAGCGGCTCCTACGAGCAGTACTTC. Its protein is CASSQLAGSGSYEQYF.

The chain recombines TRBV28 with TRBJ2-7, with TRBD2 as a possible D gene (6 bases). The length of the CDR3 is 14 residues. Germline-derived CDR1 and CDR2 are MDHEN and SYDVKM. V lost 5 bases and J lost 6, with 17 bases in between. The CDR3 nucleotides read TGTGCCAGCAGTCCCCGGGACTTCTTAGTCGAGCAGTACTTC. Protein: CASSPRDFLVEQYF.

This chain uses TRBV7-8 with TRBJ1-3; tentatively, D is TRBD1 (6 bases). Trimming pared 5 bases from V and 0 bases from J, leaving 14 bases between. The CDR3 sequence is 16 residues long. Germline assignment: CDR1 SGHVS and CDR2 FQNEAQ. The CDR3 region is CASSRGGGSSGNTIYF. DNA of the CDR3: TGTGCCAGCAGCCGAGGGGGGGGAAGCTCTGGAAACACCATATATTTT.

V is TRBV10-3 and J is TRBJ2-2; tentatively, D is TRBD1 (5 bases). Trimming took 6 bases from V and 6 from J, leaving 8 bases between them. The CDR3 sequence is 12 residues long. CDR1 ENHRY and CDR2 SYGVKD come from the germline V gene. As DNA, the CDR3 is TGTGCCATCAGGGGGCAACCCGGGGAGCTGTTTTTT. Translating it yields CAIRGQPGELFF.

The genes are TRBV5-4 and TRBJ1-1; D is unresolved. Germline V gene data show CDR1 as SGHNT and CDR2 as YYREEE (reference sequence). CDR3 size: 13 residues. V was shortened by 5 bases and J by 1 base, with 9 bases between the two germline ends. The CDR3 DNA reads as TGTGCCAGCAGACCCGGCTGGAACACTGAAGCTTTCTTT. Translated, it gives CASRPGWNTEAFF. The whole variable domain, remainder taken from reference TRBV5-4 and TRBJ1-1, is ETGVTQSPTHLIKTRGQQVTLRCSSQSGHNTVSWYQQALGQGPQFIFQYYREEENGRGNFPPRFSGLQFPNYSSELNVNALELDDSALYLCASRPGWNTEAFFGQGTRLTVV.

This clone appeared once. DNA of the CDR3: TGTGCCACACAAACTAGCGGGACCCACAATGAGCAGTTCTTC. This encodes CATQTSGTHNEQFF. This chain links TRBV7-9 with TRBJ2-1, with 10 bases that match TRBD2. Germline CDR1 and CDR2: SEHNR and FQNEAQ (reference sequence). This CDR3 spans 14 amino acids. V lost 10 bases, J lost 5 bases, and 8 bases stayed unmatched. The entire variable domain, with the rest obtained from reference TRBV7-9 and TRBJ2-1, is as follows: DTGVSQNPRHKITKRGQNVTFRCDPISEHNRLYWYRQTLGQGPEFLTYFQNEAQLEKSRLLSDRFSAERPKGSFSTLEIQRTEQGDSAMYLCATQTSGTHNEQFFGPGTRLTVL.

This clone has a single count. The V call is TRBV3-1 (or the pseudogene TRBV3-2), the J call TRBJ2-1; D unclear. Germline CDR1 reads LGHDT; CDR2 reads YNNKEL (reference sequence). CDR3 size: 14 residues. V was pared by 1 base and J by 10 bases, with 14 bases between. This CDR3 is CASSQGIRMPEQFF. The CDR3 bases are TGTGCCAGCAGCCAAGGCATTAGGATGCCGGAGCAGTTCTTC.

This rearrangement joins TRBV19 to TRBJ1-5, with D unresolved. There are 15 residues in the CDR3. CDR1 is LNHDA and CDR2 is SQIVND in the germline V gene (reference sequence). V shed 5 bases and J shed 3 bases, with 14 bases lying between them. The CDR3 sequence is CASSPWNGNNQPQHF. CDR3 coding DNA: TGTGCCAGTAGTCCCTGGAACGGGAACAATCAGCCCCAGCATTTT.

The genes are TRBV7-2 and TRBJ2-7; D may match TRBD1 or TRBD2 (5 bases each). The germline gives CDR1 SGHTA, CDR2 FQGNSA. The CDR3 totals 15 residues. Trimming removed 1 base at V and 0 bases at J, with 10 bases between. CDR3 bases: TGTGCCAGCAGCTTAGATTGGGGGATCTCCTACGAGCAGTACTTC. The encoded protein is CASSLDWGISYEQYF.

The rearrangement joins TRBV28 to TRBJ1-1; D is possibly TRBD1 (5 bases). Germline CDR1 reads MDHEN; CDR2 reads SYDVKM. V lost 3 bases and J lost 11, with 16 bases in between. CDR3 length: 13 amino acids. CDR3 region: CASSFGRGLGAFF. The CDR3 DNA sequence: TGTGCCAGCAGTTTTGGTAGGGGCCTGGGGGCTTTCTTT. Looking up the rest from reference TRBV28 and TRBJ1-1 gives the full variable domain: DVKVTQSSRYLVKRTGEKVFLECVQDMDHENMFWYRQDPGLGLRLIYFSYDVKMKEKGDIPEGYSVSREKKERFSLILESASTNQTSMYLCASSFGRGLGAFFGQGTRLTVV.

This sequence joins TRBV28 and TRBJ1-5; D remains unclear. The CDR3 length is 14 residues. The ends were cut back, 2 bases at V and 4 bases at J, with 9 bases in the middle. Germline CDR1 reads MDHEN; CDR2 reads SYDVKM. For the CDR3, the DNA is TGTGCCAGCAGTTTAGGGCAGCTGAATCAGCCCCAGCATTTT. Residues: CASSLGQLNQPQHF.

The V and J genes are TRBV30 and TRBJ1-5; D gene uncertain. The germline V and J ends were trimmed by 1 base and 2 bases, with 6 bases remaining between them. The CDR3 has 13 amino acids. Germline V gene data show CDR1 as GTSNPN and CDR2 as SVGIG (reference sequence). The CDR3 DNA follows: TGTGCCTGGAGTGAAGGAGGCAATCAGCCCCAGCATTTT. This encodes CAWSEGGNQPQHF.

The gene calls are TRBV11-2 and TRBJ1-3; D is perhaps TRBD1 (6 bases). There are 17 residues in the CDR3. With 5 bases removed from V and 2 bases from J, the gap between germline ends came to 19 bases. Germline V gene lookup returns CDR1 SGHAT and CDR2 FQNNGV. The CDR3 DNA is TGTGCCAGCAGCCCCCGGGGGGGGGCATCAACTGGAAACACCATATATTTT. Translated, it gives CASSPRGGASTGNTIYF.

A few counts support this clone. The DNA for the CDR3 is TGCGCCAGCAGCCAAGTCCAGGGCGGAGGTTCACCCCTCCACTTT. Translating it yields CASSQVQGGGSPLHF. V and J are TRBV4-3 and TRBJ1-6; D may be TRBD1 (5 bases). Germline V gene lookup returns CDR1 LGHNA and CDR2 YSLEER. The CDR3 has 15 residues. V was cut by 1 base and J by 9 bases, with 13 bases left in between.